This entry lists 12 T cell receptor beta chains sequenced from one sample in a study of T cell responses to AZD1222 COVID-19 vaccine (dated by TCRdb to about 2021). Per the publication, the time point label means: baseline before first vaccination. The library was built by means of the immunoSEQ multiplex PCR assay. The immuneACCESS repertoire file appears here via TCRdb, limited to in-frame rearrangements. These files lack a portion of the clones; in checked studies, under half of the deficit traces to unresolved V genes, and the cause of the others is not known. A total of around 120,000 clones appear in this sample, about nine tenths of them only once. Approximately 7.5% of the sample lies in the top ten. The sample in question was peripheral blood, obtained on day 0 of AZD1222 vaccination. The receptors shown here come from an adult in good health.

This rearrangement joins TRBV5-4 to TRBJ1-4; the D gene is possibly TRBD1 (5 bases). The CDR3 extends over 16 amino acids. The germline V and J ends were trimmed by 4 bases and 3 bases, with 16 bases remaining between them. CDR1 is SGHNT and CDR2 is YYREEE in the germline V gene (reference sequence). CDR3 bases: TGTGCCAGCAGCCTTGGGGCCGGGAGTTCTAATGAAAAACTGTTTTTT. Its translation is CASSLGAGSSNEKLFF.

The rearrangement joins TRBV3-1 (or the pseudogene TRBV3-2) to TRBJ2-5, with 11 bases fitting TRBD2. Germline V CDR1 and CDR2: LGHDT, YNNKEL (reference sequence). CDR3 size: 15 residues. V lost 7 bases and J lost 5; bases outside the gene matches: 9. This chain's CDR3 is CASTLSGRAGETQYF. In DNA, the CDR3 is TGTGCCAGCACCCTTAGCGGGAGGGCCGGCGAGACCCAGTACTTC.

CDR3 bases: TGTGCCAGCTCACCGGGACAGGGGGGAAACATTCAGTACTTC. As protein: CASSPGQGGNIQYF. This chain connects TRBV18 to TRBJ2-4, with TRBD1 identical over 11 bases. Germline loops: CDR1 KGHSH, CDR2 LQKENI. The J segment lost 6 bases and the V segment lost 3 bases, leaving 1 base of the junction unmatched. This CDR3 has 14 amino acids.

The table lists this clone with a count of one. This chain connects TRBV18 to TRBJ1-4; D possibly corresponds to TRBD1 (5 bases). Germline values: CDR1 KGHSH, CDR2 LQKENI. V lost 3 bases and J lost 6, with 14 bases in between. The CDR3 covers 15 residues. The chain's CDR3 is CASSPRPGGDEKLFF. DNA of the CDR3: TGTGCCAGCTCACCTCGGCCCGGGGGGGATGAAAAACTGTTTTTT.

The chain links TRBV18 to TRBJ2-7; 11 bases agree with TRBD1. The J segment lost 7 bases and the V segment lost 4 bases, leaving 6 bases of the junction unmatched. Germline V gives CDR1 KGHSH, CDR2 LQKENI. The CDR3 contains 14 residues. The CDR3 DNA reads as TGTGCCAGCTCACTACGGACAGGGGGCGATGAGCAGTACTTC. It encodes CASSLRTGGDEQYF.

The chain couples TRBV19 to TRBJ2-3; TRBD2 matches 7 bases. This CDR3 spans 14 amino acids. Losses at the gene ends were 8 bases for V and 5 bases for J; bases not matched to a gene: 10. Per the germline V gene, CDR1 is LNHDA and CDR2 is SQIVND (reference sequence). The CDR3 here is CASRGGRSGDTQYF. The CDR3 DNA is TGTGCCAGTCGCGGGGGACGTTCTGGAGATACGCAGTATTTT.

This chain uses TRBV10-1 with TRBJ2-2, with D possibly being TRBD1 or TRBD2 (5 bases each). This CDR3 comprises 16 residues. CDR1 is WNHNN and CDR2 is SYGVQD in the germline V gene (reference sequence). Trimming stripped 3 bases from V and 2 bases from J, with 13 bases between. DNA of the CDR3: TGCGCCAGCAGTGACCACGGGACCCAAAACACCGGGGAGCTGTTTTTT. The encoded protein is CASSDHGTQNTGELFF.

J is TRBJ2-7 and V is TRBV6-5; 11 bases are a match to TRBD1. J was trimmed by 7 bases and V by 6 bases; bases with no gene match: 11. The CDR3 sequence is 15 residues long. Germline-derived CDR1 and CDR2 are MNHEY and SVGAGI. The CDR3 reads CASRGTWTGGREQYF. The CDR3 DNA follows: TGTGCCAGCAGGGGGACTTGGACAGGGGGCAGGGAGCAGTACTTC.

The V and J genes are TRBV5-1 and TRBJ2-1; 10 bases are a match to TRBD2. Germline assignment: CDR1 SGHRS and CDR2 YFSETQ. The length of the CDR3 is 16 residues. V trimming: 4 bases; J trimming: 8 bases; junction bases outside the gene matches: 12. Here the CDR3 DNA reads TGCGCCAGCAGCCGAGGAGCGGGAGGGCCGGGGGATGAGCAGTTCTTC. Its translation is CASSRGAGGPGDEQFF.

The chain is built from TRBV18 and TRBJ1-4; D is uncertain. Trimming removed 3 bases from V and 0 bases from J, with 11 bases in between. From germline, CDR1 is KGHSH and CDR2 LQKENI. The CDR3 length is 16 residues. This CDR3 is CASSPQTSATNEKLFF. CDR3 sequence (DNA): TGTGCCAGCTCACCCCAAACCTCTGCAACTAATGAAAAACTGTTTTTT. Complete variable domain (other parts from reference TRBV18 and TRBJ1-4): NAGVMQNPRHLVRRRGQEARLRCSPMKGHSHVYWYRQLPEEGLKFMVYLQKENIIDESGMPKERFSAEFPKEGPSILRIQQVVRGDSAAYFCASSPQTSATNEKLFFGSGTQLSVL.

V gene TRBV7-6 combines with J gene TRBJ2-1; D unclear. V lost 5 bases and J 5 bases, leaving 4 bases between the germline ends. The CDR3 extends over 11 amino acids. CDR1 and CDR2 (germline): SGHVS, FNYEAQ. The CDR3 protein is CASSLNNEQFF. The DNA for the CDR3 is TGTGCCAGCAGCCTGAACAATGAGCAGTTCTTC.

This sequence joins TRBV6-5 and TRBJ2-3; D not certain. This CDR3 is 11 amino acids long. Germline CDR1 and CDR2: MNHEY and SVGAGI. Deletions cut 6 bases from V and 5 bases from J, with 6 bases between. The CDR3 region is CASRGQDTQYF. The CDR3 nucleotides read TGTGCCAGCAGGGGTCAAGATACGCAGTATTTT.